The rows below give T cell receptor beta chains drawn from one sample of a study of early T cells in non-severe SARS-CoV-2 infection. A single record per CDR3 protein comes from TCRdb applying MiXCR to the 5' RACE reads. The sample contains more than 20,000 distinct CDR3 sequences, roughly 4.4% of which appear only once. Sequencing was carried out using whole blood. The receptors were gathered from an adult who was a healthcare worker with PCR-confirmed SARS-CoV-2 infection or an uninfected control (not recorded which). Both conserved end residues are part of each CDR3. D genes are given only for firm matches. A clone size is listed for some rows: how often the clone was seen (once, few, many), or a class if it is expanded.

cdr3_aa cdr3_nt d_call clone_size j_call v_call
CSARDQQGPNNEQFF TGCAGTGCTAGAGACCAACAGGGACCCAACAATGAGCAGTTCTTC - medium-sized TRBJ2-1 TRBV20-1
CASSLYGTEYYEQYF TGTGCCAGCAGCTTATACGGGACGGAATACTACGAGCAGTACTTC - many TRBJ2-7 TRBV7-3
CASSPRLTETQYF TGTGCCAGCAGCCCCCGCCTGACGGAGACCCAGTACTTC - few TRBJ2-5 TRBV5-4
CASSLDRDGQPQHF TGTGCCAGCAGCTTGGACAGGGACGGTCAGCCCCAGCATTTT TRBD1 many TRBJ1-5 TRBV7-9
CASQGRGRHNEQFF TGTGCCAGCCAGGGCAGGGGGCGTCACAATGAGCAGTTCTTC TRBD1 many TRBJ2-1 TRBV28
CASSQDRGNTEAFF TGTGCCAGCAGCCAAGACAGGGGGAACACTGAAGCTTTCTTT - many TRBJ1-1 TRBV3-1
CASIPEGLGSPLHF TGTGCCAGCATCCCGGAAGGGTTAGGTTCACCCCTCCACTTT - few TRBJ1-6 TRBV28
CASSRDRVQNEQFF TGTGCCAGCTCACGAGACAGGGTGCAGAATGAGCAGTTCTTC TRBD1 many TRBJ2-1 TRBV18
CATSRVREGGPDEQYF TGTGCCACCAGCAGAGTGAGGGAGGGAGGGCCCGACGAGCAGTACTTC TRBD2 many TRBJ2-7 TRBV15
CSAPGLANEQFF TGCAGTGCTCCTGGGCTTGCCAATGAGCAGTTCTTC - few TRBJ2-1 TRBV20-1
CASSSPGTAGSGTEAFF TGTGCCAGCAGCTCCCCCGGGACAGCAGGCAGCGGCACTGAAGCTTTCTTT TRBD1 many TRBJ1-1 TRBV7-9
CSAMRLTGNTEAFF TGCAGTGCTATGCGGCTGACAGGGAACACTGAAGCTTTCTTT - many TRBJ1-1 TRBV20-1
CASSWGTVLTGELFF TGTGCCAGCAGCTGGGGGACAGTCCTAACCGGGGAGCTGTTTTTT TRBD1 many TRBJ2-2 TRBV5-4
CASSYRGFTEQYF TGTGCCAGCAGCTATAGGGGTTTTACCGAGCAGTACTTC - many TRBJ2-7 TRBV7-2
CASSHPNRGTEAFF TGTGCCAGCAGCCATCCCAACAGGGGAACTGAAGCTTTCTTT TRBD1 - TRBJ1-1 TRBV9
CAWSPWTSGSYEQYF TGTGCCTGGAGTCCATGGACTAGCGGGAGCTACGAGCAGTACTTC TRBD2 - TRBJ2-7 TRBV30
CASSPLPAGRSYNEQFF TGCGCCAGCAGTCCTCTTCCGGCGGGACGCTCCTACAATGAGCAGTTCTTC - many TRBJ2-1 TRBV4-1
CSVGGGSLSTDTQYF TGCAGCGTTGGCGGCGGGAGTCTAAGCACAGATACGCAGTATTTT TRBD2 medium-sized TRBJ2-3 TRBV29-1
CSASQVVPYEQYF TGCAGTGCTAGTCAGGTCGTTCCCTACGAGCAGTACTTC - few TRBJ2-7 TRBV20-1
CASSEKVTGTYEQYF TGTGCCAGCAGTGAAAAGGTGACAGGGACCTACGAGCAGTACTTC TRBD1 - TRBJ2-7 TRBV6-1
CASSRGGRGHTDTQYF TGTGCCAGCAGCCGCGGGGGTAGGGGGCACACAGATACGCAGTATTTT - many TRBJ2-3 TRBV4-2
CASSWTSDEQFF TGCGCCAGCAGTTGGACTAGCGATGAGCAGTTCTTC TRBD2 many TRBJ2-1 TRBV10-2
CASSQGDRGDAEAFF TGCGCCAGCAGCCAAGGCGACAGGGGAGACGCTGAAGCTTTCTTT TRBD1 many TRBJ1-1 TRBV4-3
CATSQGLYEQYF TGTGCCACTTCACAGGGCCTCTACGAGCAGTACTTC - many TRBJ2-7 TRBV19
CSVESGYAEAFF TGCAGCGTTGAGTCAGGGTACGCTGAAGCTTTCTTT - many TRBJ1-1 TRBV29-1
CASSHRQGGSYNSPLHF TGTGCCAGCAGCCACCGACAGGGGGGCTCCTATAATTCACCCCTCCACTTT TRBD1 many TRBJ1-6 TRBV3-1
CASSHPGTETQYF TGTGCCAGCAGCCACCCAGGGACAGAGACCCAGTACTTC - many TRBJ2-5 TRBV7-2
CASSQRVGGNQPQHF TGTGCCAGCAGTCAACGAGTAGGTGGCAATCAGCCCCAGCATTTT - many TRBJ1-5 TRBV6-2/TRBV6-3
CASSQEWLAEQFF TGTGCCAGCAGCCAAGAATGGCTAGCCGAGCAGTTCTTC - many TRBJ2-1 TRBV14
CASSLLGTSVSYEQYF TGTGCCAGCAGCTTATTAGGGACTAGCGTTTCCTACGAGCAGTACTTC TRBD2 few TRBJ2-7 TRBV7-2
CASSPQGFNTLAFF TGTGCCAGCAGCCCCCAGGGTTTCAACACTTTAGCTTTCTTT - - TRBJ1-1 TRBV7-2
CASSSGLVAIEQFF TGTGCCAGCAGTTCGGGACTAGTTGCGATAGAGCAGTTCTTC TRBD2 many TRBJ2-1 TRBV6-2/TRBV6-3
CASSPGTANQPQHF TGTGCCAGCAGCCCCGGGACAGCAAATCAGCCCCAGCATTTT TRBD1 many TRBJ1-5 TRBV28
CASSYPKPRAGGLQETQYF TGTGCCAGCAGTTACCCAAAACCCCGAGCGGGAGGGCTCCAAGAGACCCAGTACTTC TRBD2 many TRBJ2-5 TRBV6-5
CSVGGQAAEQYF TGCAGCGTTGGGGGTCAGGCTGCCGAGCAGTACTTC - few TRBJ2-7 TRBV29-1
CASSSGRTTNTGELFF TGTGCCAGCAGTTCGGGTCGGACCACGAACACCGGGGAGCTGTTTTTT - many TRBJ2-2 TRBV12-3/TRBV12-4
CASSLSGGNTEAFF TGTGCCAGCAGCTTGTCAGGGGGCAACACTGAAGCTTTCTTT TRBD1 medium-sized TRBJ1-1 TRBV13
CASSSGTQAIETQYF TGTGCCAGCAGCTCTGGGACGCAGGCTATAGAGACCCAGTACTTC - many TRBJ2-5 TRBV7-2
CASSYPRAGQETQYF TGTGCCAGCAGTTACCCGAGAGCGGGTCAGGAGACCCAGTACTTC - many TRBJ2-5 TRBV6-2/TRBV6-3
CASSRARTDTQYF TGTGCCAGCTCTCGGGCGCGCACAGATACGCAGTATTTT - many TRBJ2-3 TRBV7-2
CATTTGEKNYNEQFF TGTGCCACTACCACGGGAGAAAAGAACTACAATGAGCAGTTCTTC - few TRBJ2-1 TRBV28
CSAGTPGTQYF TGCAGTGCTGGGACCCCCGGTACGCAGTATTTT - few TRBJ2-3 TRBV20-1
CASSLGQGADDKLFF TGTGCCAGCAGCCTCGGACAGGGGGCTGATGATAAACTGTTTTTT TRBD1 - TRBJ1-4 TRBV12-3/TRBV12-4
CASSYLSGGYEQYF TGCGCCAGCAGCTACCTTTCCGGGGGGTACGAGCAGTACTTC TRBD2 many TRBJ2-7 TRBV5-1
CASSLGLIAYEQYF TGCGCCAGCAGCTTGGGACTGATCGCCTACGAGCAGTACTTC - many TRBJ2-7 TRBV5-1
CSVEAGTSGSYGTQYF TGCAGCGTTGAGGCAGGGACTAGCGGGAGTTACGGTACGCAGTATTTT TRBD2 many TRBJ2-3 TRBV29-1
CASKLAENEQFF TGTGCCAGCAAACTAGCGGAGAATGAGCAGTTCTTC TRBD2 many TRBJ2-1 TRBV12-3/TRBV12-4
CASSSRGYEQFF TGTGCCAGCAGTTCGCGTGGGTATGAGCAGTTCTTC - many TRBJ2-1 TRBV27
CASSPRLAEDSLGLFF TGTGCCAGCAGCCCAAGACTAGCGGAGGACAGTCTGGGGCTGTTTTTT TRBD2 many TRBJ2-2 TRBV7-2
CASSYVLSGANVLTF TGTGCCAGCAGTTACGTACTCTCTGGGGCCAACGTCCTGACTTTC - - TRBJ2-6 TRBV6-2/TRBV6-3
CASSAAGTVAIHEQYF TGTGCCAGCTCAGCGGCAGGGACAGTGGCGATCCACGAGCAGTACTTC TRBD1 few TRBJ2-7 TRBV18
CASSLMNSPLHF TGTGCCAGCAGCCTTATGAATTCACCTCTCCACTTT - many TRBJ1-6 TRBV14
CASSAPEAGDLNEQFF TGCGCCAGCAGCGCCCCAGAGGCGGGAGATCTCAATGAGCAGTTCTTC TRBD2 - TRBJ2-1 TRBV5-1
CATSRDGRGQTEQFF TGTGCCACCAGCAGAGATGGCAGGGGACAAACCGAGCAGTTCTTC - many TRBJ2-1 TRBV15
CASSPDLSYEQYF TGTGCCAGCTCGCCAGACTTATCCTACGAGCAGTACTTC - many TRBJ2-7 TRBV18